These 14 T cell receptor beta chains originate from one sample sequenced in a study of blood T cell repertoires in COVID-19. Repertoires were generated with immunoSEQ multiplex PCR, while TCRdb's copy carries only in-frame clones and drops some. The repertoire consists of approximately 350,000 clones, with around nine tenths occurring once and the leading ten covering just over 7%. Sequencing input: peripheral blood. These receptors all stem from a woman in her sixties with COVID-19, enrolled during active disease.

Comments on this clone: Other DNA sequences of this sample code for an identical CDR3. This chain links TRBV5-1 with TRBJ1-1, with TRBD1 as a possible D gene (6 bases). Between the trimmed V and J ends, which lost 0 bases and 2 bases, there was a span of 11 bases. CDR1 SGHRS and CDR2 YFSETQ come from the germline V gene. The CDR3 runs to 15 residues. The CDR3 here is CASSLAGVGNTEAFF. The DNA for the CDR3 is TGCGCCAGCAGCTTGGCAGGGGTAGGTAACACTGAAGCTTTCTTT.

The gene calls are TRBV10-2 and TRBJ2-3, with 10 bases fitting TRBD1. V lost 6 bases, J lost 3 bases, and 6 bases stayed unmatched. Germline V lookup: CDR1 WSHSY, CDR2 SAAADI. The CDR3 loop spans 15 amino acids. This CDR3 reads CASRDRGIGTDTQYF. CDR3 in DNA: TGCGCCAGCAGGGACAGGGGGATCGGTACAGATACGCAGTATTTT.

This chain uses TRBV2 with TRBJ1-2, with 9 positions matching TRBD1. The CDR3 loop spans 13 amino acids. With 5 bases clipped from V and 4 bases from J, the junction kept 2 bases outside the gene matches. Germline loops: CDR1 SNHLY, CDR2 FYNNEI. The CDR3, as DNA: TGTGCCAGCAGTCCGGGACAGGGCTATGGCTACACCTTC. This sequence encodes CASSPGQGYGYTF.

The sample holds a few counts of this clone. The V and J genes are TRBV5-1 and TRBJ2-7; 10 bases are shared with TRBD2. The CDR3 covers 13 residues. The junction had 3 bases not matched to a gene; V was cut back by 4 bases and J by 5 bases. Germline-derived CDR1 and CDR2 are SGHRS and YFSETQ. The CDR3 nucleotides read TGCGCCAGCAGCCAGCGGGGGGGAAACGAGCAGTACTTC. Its protein is CASSQRGGNEQYF.

The rearrangement links TRBV27 to TRBJ2-3, with a weak D call TRBD2 (5 bases). Between the trimmed V and J ends, which lost 6 bases and 3 bases, there was a span of 13 bases. Germline V lookup: CDR1 MNHEY, CDR2 SMNVEV (reference sequence). CDR3 length: 14 amino acids. The CDR3 DNA sequence: TGTGCCAGCAGACGCCCGGGCGGGACAGATACGCAGTATTTT. Amino acids: CASRRPGGTDTQYF.

A word on this clone: This sample includes further DNA sequences coding for the same CDR3. The chain combines TRBV9 with TRBJ2-1; D is unresolved. Germline V gives CDR1 SGDLS, CDR2 YYNGEE. V lost 0 bases, J lost 0 bases, and 4 bases lay in between. This CDR3 spans 14 amino acids. The CDR3 loop is CASSVDSSYNEQFF. The CDR3 DNA reads TGTGCCAGCAGCGTAGATAGCTCCTACAATGAGCAGTTCTTC.

The chain combines TRBV24-1 with TRBJ2-6; possible D gene TRBD1, 5 bases. V was clipped by 4 bases and J by 1 base, with 16 bases between them. Per the germline V gene, CDR1 is KGHDR and CDR2 is SFDVKD. The CDR3 is 18 residues long. The CDR3 reads CATSDRTPQDSGANVLTF. Here the CDR3 DNA reads TGTGCCACCAGTGACAGGACACCACAAGATTCTGGGGCCAACGTCCTGACTTTC.

The chain has TRBV6-2 or TRBV6-3 and TRBJ1-1; 8 nucleotides match TRBD1. The CDR3 consists of 16 residues. V lost 2 bases to trimming and J lost 1 base; unmatched junction nucleotides: 6. Germline assignment: CDR1 MNHEY and CDR2 SVGEGT. The CDR3 region has the DNA TGTGCCAGCAGTTACCGCATAGGACAGGGGAACACTGAAGCTTTCTTT. It codes for CASSYRIGQGNTEAFF.

The chain carries TRBV7-9 and TRBJ1-1, with a tentative D call TRBD1 (6 bases). Germline assignment: CDR1 SEHNR and CDR2 FQNEAQ (reference sequence). The CDR3 runs to 12 residues. With 11 bases removed from V and 3 bases from J, the gap between germline ends came to 13 bases. CDR3: CAGGGPDTEAFF. The CDR3 nucleotides are TGTGCCGGGGGGGGCCCGGACACTGAAGCTTTCTTT.

This clone was seen only once. The genes are TRBV2 and TRBJ2-7; D perhaps matches TRBD2 (6 bases). The CDR3 totals 15 residues. In germline, CDR1 is SNHLY, CDR2 FYNNEI. V lost 4 bases, J lost 0 bases, and 13 bases lay in between. The CDR3 protein is CASSVGTGVSYEQYF. In DNA, the CDR3 is TGTGCCAGCAGTGTCGGGACGGGGGTCTCCTACGAGCAGTACTTC.

This chain's CDR3 is CASQGAGNTIYF. CDR3 nucleotide sequence: TGTGCCAGTCAGGGGGCTGGAAACACCATATATTTT. The chain carries TRBV2 and TRBJ1-3, with 7 bases matching TRBD1. Trimming cost V 9 bases and J 2 bases; bases outside gene matches: 1. This CDR3 contains 12 residues. The germline V gene has CDR1 SNHLY and CDR2 FYNNEI.

The chain employs TRBV6-2 or TRBV6-3 and TRBJ1-1, with a tentative D call TRBD1 (5 bases). There are 15 residues in the CDR3. Germline CDR1 and CDR2: MNHEY and SVGEGT. V was trimmed by 2 bases and J by 6 bases, leaving 16 bases between them. The CDR3 nucleotides read TGTGCCAGCAGTTACGCGAGCGACGGAGGGGCTGAAGCTTTCTTT. Amino acid sequence: CASSYASDGGAEAFF.

V usage is TRBV25-1 and J usage is TRBJ2-7, with TRBD1 matching over 10 bases. The J segment lost 1 base and the V segment lost 4 bases, leaving 4 bases of the junction unmatched. Germline V gives CDR1 MGHDK, CDR2 SYGVNS. The CDR3 runs 15 residues. CDR3 residues: CASSARTGGSYEQYF. Written as DNA, the CDR3 is TGTGCCAGCAGTGCCCGGACAGGGGGATCCTACGAGCAGTACTTC.

The gene calls are TRBV11-2 and TRBJ2-5; TRBD1 aligns across 8 bases. CDR1 and CDR2 (germline): SGHAT, FQNNGV. V gave up 4 bases and J gave up 5 bases; unmatched junction bases: 6. This CDR3 comprises 14 residues. CDR3 coding DNA: TGTGCCAGCAGCTCCCAGGGGGCCTATGAGACCCAGTACTTC. It is translated as CASSSQGAYETQYF.